The 27 T cell receptor beta chains listed next were all sequenced from one sample in a study of blood T cell repertoires in COVID-19. Profiling relied on immunoSEQ multiplex PCR, and the TCRdb table lists in-frame clones only, not all of them. The sample has about 64,000 clones, approximately 86% seen once. Input material: peripheral blood. The receptors originated from a man aged 40-50 years with acute or convalescent COVID-19.

The chain employs TRBV19 and TRBJ1-2, with TRBD1 matching over 8 bases. J was trimmed by 7 bases and V by 7 bases; bases with no gene match: 11. The CDR3 contains 14 residues. CDR1 LNHDA and CDR2 SQIVND come from the germline V gene (reference sequence). The CDR3, as DNA: TGTGCCAGTACCCACTCCAGGGGGCCGGCTGGCTACACCTTC. Protein sequence: CASTHSRGPAGYTF.

This clone occurred once. The J gene is TRBJ1-5, the V gene TRBV28, with D possibly matching TRBD1 (6 bases). The CDR3 covers 16 residues. V was cut by 5 bases and J by 2 bases, with 16 bases left in between. The germline gives CDR1 MDHEN, CDR2 SYDVKM. The CDR3 DNA follows: TGTGCCAGCAGTCCAGGACAGCAGAAAGGCAATCAGCCCCAGCATTTT. Protein product: CASSPGQQKGNQPQHF.

This sequence joins TRBV7-2 and TRBJ2-3, with D possibly being TRBD2 (5 bases). Per germline, CDR1 SGHTA and CDR2 FQGNSA. Trimming pared 5 bases from V and 3 bases from J, leaving 15 bases between. This CDR3 region has 15 residues. CDR3 amino acids: CASSQSGRVTDTQYF. The DNA for the CDR3 is TGTGCCAGCAGCCAGTCCGGGCGGGTGACAGATACGCAGTATTTT.

The rearrangement uses TRBV24-1 and TRBJ2-4; D possibly corresponds to TRBD1 (6 bases). Germline-derived CDR1 and CDR2 are KGHDR and SFDVKD. The CDR3 has 13 amino acids. Trimming removed 7 bases at V and 7 bases at J, with 13 bases between. CDR3: CATSSTGSNIQYF. The CDR3 nucleotides are TGTGCCACCAGCTCAACAGGGTCTAACATTCAGTACTTC.

This chain uses TRBV5-4 with TRBJ2-2, with 7 bases identical to TRBD2. Trimming at V came to 3 bases and at J to 2 bases, leaving 4 bases not matched to a gene. The CDR3 is 15 amino acids. Germline values: CDR1 SGHNT, CDR2 YYREEE (reference sequence). The CDR3 DNA is TGTGCCAGCAGCTCCAGACTAGCAAACACCGGGGAGCTGTTTTTT. Encoded protein: CASSSRLANTGELFF. The full variable domain, its missing parts supplied by reference TRBV5-4 and TRBJ2-2, is ETGVTQSPTHLIKTRGQQVTLRCSSQSGHNTVSWYQQALGQGPQFIFQYYREEENGRGNFPPRFSGLQFPNYSSELNVNALELDDSALYLCASSSRLANTGELFFGEGSRLTVL.

This clone was seen only once. The rearrangement joins TRBV5-5 to TRBJ1-2; 7 bases line up with TRBD1. The J segment lost 4 bases and the V segment lost 2 bases, leaving 11 bases of the junction unmatched. The CDR3 runs 16 residues. Germline-derived CDR1 and CDR2 are SGHKS and YYEKEE (reference sequence). The CDR3 nucleotides are TGTGCCAGCAGCTTATTTCCGGGACAGCCGGGCTATGGCTACACCTTC. Encoded protein: CASSLFPGQPGYGYTF.

In this sample, this clone turned up a few times. The V gene is TRBV2, the J gene TRBJ2-7; weak D call: TRBD1 (5 bases). V gave up 7 bases and J gave up 3 bases, with 10 bases separating them. The CDR3 is made up of 12 amino acids. CDR1 and CDR2 from the germline V gene are SNHLY and FYNNEI. The CDR3 sequence: CASMRQGYEQYF. CDR3 DNA: TGTGCCAGCATGAGGCAGGGCTACGAGCAGTACTTC.

The chain carries TRBV6-6 and TRBJ1-5; D may be TRBD1 (5 bases). V was cut by 9 bases and J by 1 base, with 10 bases left in between. This CDR3 spans 13 amino acids. Germline V gene lookup returns CDR1 MNHNY and CDR2 SVGAGI (reference sequence). In DNA, the CDR3 is TGTGCCAGTAGCCGACAGAGCAATCAGCCCCAGCATTTT. This gives the protein CASSRQSNQPQHF.

The chain has TRBV6-1 and TRBJ1-3; 8 bases are shared with TRBD1. Looked up from germline, CDR1 is MNHNS and CDR2 is SASEGT. V lost 4 bases, J lost 1 base, and 9 bases stayed unmatched. The CDR3 extends over 17 amino acids. CDR3 sequence reads: CASSVAGGASSGNTIYF. In DNA, the CDR3 is TGTGCCAGCAGTGTCGCAGGGGGCGCATCTTCTGGAAACACCATATATTTT.

The genes are TRBV18 and TRBJ2-3, with 14 bases fitting TRBD2. Germline CDR1 reads KGHSH; CDR2 reads LQKENI. CDR3 length: 18 residues. The ends lost 3 bases at V and 5 bases at J; junction bases unmatched: 10. In DNA, the CDR3 is TGTGCCAGCTCACCTAGGACTCCCGGGACTAGCGGGGGAGATACGCAGTATTTT. Its protein product is CASSPRTPGTSGGDTQYF.

The J gene is TRBJ2-2, the V gene TRBV5-8, with 10 positions matching TRBD2. This CDR3 comprises 14 residues. With 2 bases clipped from V and 7 bases from J, the junction kept 2 bases outside the gene matches. Germline values: CDR1 SGHTS, CDR2 YDEGEE. DNA for the CDR3: TGTGCCAGCAGCTTTCTAGCGGGGGTCGGGGAGCTGTTTTTT. The encoded protein is CASSFLAGVGELFF.

This clone was seen a handful of times. One end of the junction varies from germline; a read error may be responsible. The V call is TRBV2, the J call TRBJ1-2; D is ambiguous. This CDR3 has 14 residues. Germline values: CDR1 SNHLY, CDR2 FYNNEI. CDR3 residues: CASREVTRDQGYTF. The CDR3 region has the DNA TGTGCCAGCAGAGAAGTCACCCGGGATCAGGGCTACACCTTC.

The CDR3 reads CSVERQAMNTEAFF. The CDR3 DNA is TGCAGCGTTGAAAGGCAGGCAATGAACACTGAAGCTTTCTTT. The V and J genes are TRBV29-1 and TRBJ1-1; D is undetermined. V was pared by 2 bases and J by 0 bases, with 10 bases between. Germline assignment: CDR1 SQVTM and CDR2 ANQGSEA. The CDR3 is 14 residues long.

This rearrangement joins TRBV5-1 to TRBJ2-7, with 8 bases matching TRBD1. The trim removed 3 bases at V and 2 bases at J, leaving 4 bases unmatched. Germline lookup yields CDR1 SGHRS and CDR2 YFSETQ. The CDR3 is made up of 14 amino acids. For the CDR3, the DNA is TGCGCCAGCAGCTCCCAGGGGGCCACCTACGAGCAGTACTTC. It encodes CASSSQGATYEQYF.

The chain is built from TRBV5-1 and TRBJ1-2; tentative D call: TRBD1 (6 bases). The V gene lost 2 bases and the J gene lost 3 bases, with 8 bases spanning the gap. This CDR3 is 13 amino acids long. Germline assignment: CDR1 SGHRS and CDR2 YFSETQ. CDR3 sequence reads: CASSLGGDYGYTF. The CDR3, as DNA: TGCGCCAGCAGCTTAGGGGGTGACTATGGCTACACCTTC.

Only one count was recorded for this clone. The V call is TRBV5-1, the J call TRBJ2-7, with D maybe TRBD2 (6 bases). CDR1 and CDR2 from the germline V gene are SGHRS and YFSETQ. This CDR3 has 15 amino acids. V shed 7 bases and J shed 0 bases, with 17 bases lying between them. In DNA form, the CDR3 reads TGCGCCAGCGCATTGACTAGTCAGAGCTCCTACGAGCAGTACTTC. Protein: CASALTSQSSYEQYF.

The V call is TRBV3-1 (or the pseudogene TRBV3-2), the J call TRBJ2-3, with D possibly being TRBD1 (6 bases). There are 14 residues in the CDR3. Trimming shortened V by 7 bases and J by 2 bases, and 13 bases separated the two germline ends. Germline CDR1 reads LGHDT; CDR2 reads YNNKEL (reference sequence). The CDR3 nucleotides read TGTGCCAGCACCCTCAGGGGACACACAGATACGCAGTATTTT. It specifies CASTLRGHTDTQYF.

The sample holds a few counts of this clone. CDR3 protein: CATSEAQGALGTQYF. In nucleotides, the CDR3 is TGTGCCACCAGTGAGGCTCAGGGGGCGTTGGGGACCCAGTACTTC. J is TRBJ2-5 and V is TRBV24-1; TRBD1 matches 8 bases. The CDR3 length is 15 residues. Germline CDR1 and CDR2: KGHDR and SFDVKD. The V gene end was trimmed by 4 bases and the J gene end by 7 bases; junction bases not matched to a gene: 10.

V and J are TRBV12-5 and TRBJ1-2; tentatively, D is TRBD1 (5 bases). Germline CDR1 LGHNT, CDR2 FRNRAP. The CDR3 spans 15 residues. The V end lost 0 bases, the J end lost 4 bases, and 12 bases lay between the germline ends. CDR3 DNA sequence: TGTGCTAGTGGTTTGGTAGTCGGCAGGGCCTATGGCTACACCTTC. It yields the protein CASGLVVGRAYGYTF.

The chain employs TRBV21-1 and TRBJ1-2; the table calls TRBD1, which could not be checked here. TRBV21-1 is noted as a pseudogene. This CDR3 is 17 amino acids long. CDR3 bases: TGTGCCAGCAGCAAAGCGCTGGGGGACAGGGGCAGTCGGGGCTACACCTTC. Its translation: CASSKALGDRGSRGYTF.

The chain combines TRBV4-1 with TRBJ2-1; D is ambiguous. V was trimmed by 1 base and J by 0 bases, leaving 10 bases between them. CDR1 and CDR2 (germline): MGHRA, YSYEKL. The CDR3 has 16 amino acids. CDR3 protein: CASSQVQLASYNEQFF. In DNA, the CDR3 is TGCGCCAGCAGCCAAGTACAGCTCGCCTCCTACAATGAGCAGTTCTTC.

CDR3 nucleotides: TGTGCCAGCAGCACGAGACAGGGGGCGGTCACTGAAGCTTTCTTT. Its protein is CASSTRQGAVTEAFF. The genes are TRBV11-3 and TRBJ1-1; 10 positions match TRBD1. Germline CDR1 and CDR2: SGHNT and YENEEA. With V trimmed by 5 bases and J by 4 bases, 7 bases remained unmatched. This CDR3 is built from 15 residues. Combining the CDR3 with reference TRBV11-3 and TRBJ1-1 gives the whole variable domain EAGVVQSPRYKIIEKKQPVAFWCNPISGHNTLYWYLQNLGQGPELLIRYENEEAVDDSQLPKDRFSAERLKGVDSTLKIQPAELGDSAVYLCASSTRQGAVTEAFFGQGTRLTVV.

Relative to its sample, this clone is medium-sized. The chain couples TRBV11-2 to TRBJ2-1; 9 nucleotides line up with TRBD2. With V trimmed by 1 base and J by 4 bases, 8 bases remained unmatched. CDR1 is SGHAT, CDR2 FQNNGV, per germline. The CDR3 runs to 17 residues. In DNA form, the CDR3 reads TGTGCCAGCAGCTTAGCTGGCCGCGGGGGGGCTTACAATGAGCAGTTCTTC. Its protein product is CASSLAGRGGAYNEQFF.

The gene calls are TRBV5-4 and TRBJ1-2; D is perhaps TRBD1 (6 bases). The CDR3 has 13 amino acids. From germline, CDR1 is SGHNT and CDR2 YYREEE (reference sequence). Trimming took 4 bases from V and 3 from J, leaving 10 bases between them. The CDR3 sequence: CASSAQGYYGYTF. CDR3 sequence (DNA): TGTGCCAGCAGCGCACAGGGATACTATGGCTACACCTTC.

This clone was seen a few times. This chain connects TRBV12-5 to TRBJ1-2; D uncertain. CDR1 and CDR2 (germline): LGHNT, FRNRAP. Between the trimmed V and J ends, which lost 3 bases and 8 bases, there was a span of 7 bases. The CDR3 is 11 amino acids. The CDR3 nucleotides read TGTGCTAGTGGTTTCCCTCTAGGCTACACCTTC. It is translated as CASGFPLGYTF.

V gene TRBV28 combines with J gene TRBJ2-7, with TRBD2 identical over 8 bases. CDR1 and CDR2 from the germline V gene are MDHEN and SYDVKM. This CDR3 contains 13 residues. V trimming: 8 bases; J trimming: 1 base; junction bases outside the gene matches: 4. The CDR3 is CASGRGGSYEQYF. The CDR3 DNA follows: TGTGCCAGCGGACGGGGGGGGTCCTACGAGCAGTACTTC.

The V call is TRBV7-3, the J call TRBJ2-3; the match to TRBD2 covers 7 bases. The CDR3 totals 16 residues. J gave up 3 bases and V 1 base, and 7 bases lay outside the gene matches. The V gene's germline CDR1 is SGHTA and CDR2 FQGTGA. The CDR3 sequence: CASSLRAQGGTDTQYF. DNA for the CDR3: TGTGCCAGCAGCTTAAGGGCGCAGGGAGGGACAGATACGCAGTATTTT.